This T cell receptor beta chain appears in the sequencing data of a study of blood T cell repertoires in COVID-19. About the research overall: The study drew acute and convalescent COVID-19 samples from the United States, Italy and Spain. T cells, B-cell-depleted T cells, or PBMCs supplied cDNA or gDNA.

The CDR3 length is 14 residues. Trimming took off 6 bases at V and 3 bases at J, with 12 bases between the two ends. The germline CDR1 and CDR2 sequences are MDHEN and SYDVKM. Methods used by the authors: Reference gene primer amplification in the assay estimated nucleated cell counts. Assay: immunoSEQ multiplex PCR; the TCRdb copy retains only in-frame clones and omits some. V and J calls plus clone size are reproduced from that table; the DNA served to infer D and trimming. The table includes about 210,000 clones, 88% detected once. The rearrangement uses TRBV28 and TRBJ1-5, with D tentatively TRBD1 (5 bases). Sequences were obtained from peripheral blood. This receptor was obtained from a man aged 18 to 29 with active or convalescent COVID-19. The CDR3 DNA reads TGTGCCAGCAGCCGGGCAGGGATCAATCAGCCCCAGCATTTT. Translated, it gives CASSRAGINQPQHF.